The 13 T cell receptor beta chains in this list originate from one sample, sequenced in a study of blood T cell repertoires in COVID-19. Using immunoSEQ multiplex PCR, the repertoire was profiled, and TCRdb retains in-frame clones only, with some absent. The data hold about 210,000 clones, with roughly 90% observed a single time. The sequenced material came from peripheral blood. All receptors derive from a woman between 65 and 79 years old with acute or convalescent COVID-19.

The rearrangement uses TRBV6-2 or TRBV6-3 and TRBJ1-5; 7 bases line up with TRBD1. The V and J ends lost 4 bases and 7 bases, in that order; junction bases with no gene match: 10. This CDR3 contains 15 residues. The V gene's germline CDR1 is MNHEY and CDR2 SVGEGT. The DNA of the CDR3 is TGTGCCAGCAGTTTAAGGGCAGGGGGGCTACAGCCCCAGCATTTT. Protein: CASSLRAGGLQPQHF.

The chain links TRBV2 to TRBJ2-1; no reliable D call. Trimming shortened V by 3 bases and J by 3 bases, and 6 bases separated the two germline ends. This CDR3 spans 13 amino acids. Per the germline V gene, CDR1 is SNHLY and CDR2 is FYNNEI. CDR3 loop: CASSEHSYNEQFF. CDR3 nucleotide sequence: TGTGCCAGCAGTGAGCATAGCTACAATGAGCAGTTCTTC.

The V and J genes are TRBV29-1 and TRBJ2-1; TRBD2 matches at 13 bases. The CDR3 loop spans 17 amino acids. Germline V gives CDR1 SQVTM, CDR2 ANQGSEA. V lost 8 bases, J lost 8 bases, and 18 bases stayed unmatched. As DNA, the CDR3 is TGCAGCACCGGACTAGCGGGAGTACCTCGGCCGCGGGATGAGCAGTTCTTC. This codes for CSTGLAGVPRPRDEQFF.

There are a few counts of this clone. The chain uses TRBV19 and TRBJ1-3; D is unresolved. CDR1 LNHDA and CDR2 SQIVND come from the germline V gene (reference sequence). This CDR3 is built from 13 residues. Trimming removed 2 bases from V and 3 bases from J, with 5 bases in between. This CDR3 is CASSINGGNTIYF. CDR3 in DNA: TGTGCCAGTAGTATAAACGGTGGAAACACCATATATTTT.

The chain couples TRBV6-5 to TRBJ2-1; the D gene is possibly TRBD1 (6 bases). The V gene's germline CDR1 is MNHEY and CDR2 SVGAGI. Deletions cut 5 bases from V and 6 bases from J, with 17 bases between. This CDR3 is built from 15 residues. CDR3 loop: CASSRETGNSNEQFF. In DNA form, the CDR3 reads TGTGCCAGCAGTCGAGAAACAGGGAACTCCAATGAGCAGTTCTTC.

This chain links TRBV7-3 with TRBJ2-2; 10 positions agree with TRBD2. CDR1 is SGHTA, CDR2 FQGTGA, per germline. With 5 bases clipped from V and 5 bases from J, the junction kept 5 bases outside the gene matches. The CDR3 length is 15 residues. In nucleotides, the CDR3 is TGTGCCAGCAGCACATCTAGCGGGAGAACCGGGGAGCTGTTTTTT. Translation: CASSTSSGRTGELFF.

This chain uses TRBV18 with TRBJ2-7, with D hard to call. This CDR3 is 13 amino acids long. The germline CDR1 and CDR2 sequences are KGHSH and LQKENI. V gave up 1 base and J gave up 2 bases, with 6 bases separating them. In DNA form, the CDR3 reads TGTGCCAGCTCACCACAGAGCACCTACGAGCAGTACTTC. Encoded protein: CASSPQSTYEQYF.

This chain uses TRBV18 with TRBJ2-3, with TRBD2 matching over 11 bases. The CDR3 contains 16 residues. V trimming: 0 bases; J trimming: 8 bases; junction bases outside the gene matches: 7. Germline V gives CDR1 KGHSH, CDR2 LQKENI. CDR3 DNA sequence: TGTGCCAGCTCACCACCTAGCGGGAGGGCCTCTAGTACGCAGTATTTT. It is translated as CASSPPSGRASSTQYF. The whole variable domain, remainder taken from reference TRBV18 and TRBJ2-3, is NAGVMQNPRHLVRRRGQEARLRCSPMKGHSHVYWYRQLPEEGLKFMVYLQKENIIDESGMPKERFSAEFPKEGPSILRIQQVVRGDSAAYFCASSPPSGRASSTQYFGPGTRLTVL.

The rearrangement links TRBV10-3 to TRBJ1-2, with a possible D match to TRBD1 (6 bases). Deletions cut 0 bases from V and 4 bases from J, with 12 bases between. Germline-derived CDR1 and CDR2 are ENHRY and SYGVKD. The CDR3 spans 15 residues. CDR3 region: CAISESPRTVYGYTF. As DNA, the CDR3 is TGTGCCATCAGTGAGTCCCCTCGGACAGTCTATGGCTACACCTTC.

This sequence joins TRBV5-5 and TRBJ1-4, with D possibly being TRBD1 (5 bases). Trimming took off 5 bases at V and 1 base at J, with 12 bases between the two ends. This CDR3 comprises 15 residues. Germline-derived CDR1 and CDR2 are SGHKS and YYEKEE (reference sequence). The CDR3, as DNA: TGTGCCAGCAGTCTGCTCGGGGGAACTAATGAAAAACTGTTTTTT. Translating gives CASSLLGGTNEKLFF.

The V gene is TRBV5-1, the J gene TRBJ2-1; no firm D call. Trimming pared 0 bases from V and 9 bases from J, leaving 13 bases between. Germline values: CDR1 SGHRS, CDR2 YFSETQ. This CDR3 has 14 residues. The CDR3 is CASSLAFELGEQFF. CDR3 DNA sequence: TGCGCCAGCAGCTTGGCCTTCGAACTTGGTGAGCAGTTCTTC.

This clone is a singleton in its sample. The chain has TRBV15 and TRBJ2-1; TRBD1 is a possible D gene (5 bases). This CDR3 is 15 amino acids long. Germline assignment: CDR1 LNHNV and CDR2 YYDKDF (reference sequence). The V end lost 2 bases, the J end lost 1 base, and 9 bases lay between the germline ends. The CDR3 protein is CATSRSQESYNEQFF. The CDR3 DNA follows: TGTGCCACCAGCAGATCACAGGAGTCCTACAATGAGCAGTTCTTC.

This clone has just one count. The V gene is TRBV5-1, the J gene TRBJ1-6, with D maybe TRBD1 (6 bases). This CDR3 contains 16 residues. V was cut by 4 bases and J by 3 bases, with 14 bases left in between. The germline CDR1 and CDR2 sequences are SGHRS and YFSETQ. In DNA, the CDR3 is TGCGCCAGCAGCCTATCACAGGGCCTCTATAATTCACCCCTCCACTTT. Translating it yields CASSLSQGLYNSPLHF.